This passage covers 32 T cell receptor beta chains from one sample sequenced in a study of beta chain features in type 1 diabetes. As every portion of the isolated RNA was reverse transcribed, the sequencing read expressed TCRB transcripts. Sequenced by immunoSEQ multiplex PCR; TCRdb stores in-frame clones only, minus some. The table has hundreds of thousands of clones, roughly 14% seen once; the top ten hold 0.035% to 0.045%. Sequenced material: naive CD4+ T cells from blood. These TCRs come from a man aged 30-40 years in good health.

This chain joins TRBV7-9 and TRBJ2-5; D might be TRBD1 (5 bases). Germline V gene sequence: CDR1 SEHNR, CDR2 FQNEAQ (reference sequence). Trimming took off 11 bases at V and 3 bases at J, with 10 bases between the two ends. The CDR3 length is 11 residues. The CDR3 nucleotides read TGTGCCTTATCGACAGAAGAGACCCAGTACTTC. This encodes CALSTEETQYF.

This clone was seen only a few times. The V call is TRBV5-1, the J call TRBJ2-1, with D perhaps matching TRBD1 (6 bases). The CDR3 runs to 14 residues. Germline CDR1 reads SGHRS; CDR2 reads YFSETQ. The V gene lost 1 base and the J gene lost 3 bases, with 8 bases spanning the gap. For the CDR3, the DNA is TGCGCCAGCAGCTTGCCACAGGGCTACAATGAGCAGTTCTTC. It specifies CASSLPQGYNEQFF. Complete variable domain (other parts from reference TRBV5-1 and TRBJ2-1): KAGVTQTPRYLIKTRGQQVTLSCSPISGHRSVSWYQQTPGQGLQFLFEYFSETQRNKGNFPGRFSGRQFSNSRSEMNVSTLELGDSALYLCASSLPQGYNEQFFGPGTRLTVL.

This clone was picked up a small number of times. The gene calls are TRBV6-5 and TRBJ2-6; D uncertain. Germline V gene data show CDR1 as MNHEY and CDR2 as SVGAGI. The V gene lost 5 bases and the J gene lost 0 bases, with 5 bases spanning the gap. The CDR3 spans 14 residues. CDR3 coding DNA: TGTGCCAGCAGTCGCTACTCTGGGGCCAACGTCCTGACTTTC. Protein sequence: CASSRYSGANVLTF.

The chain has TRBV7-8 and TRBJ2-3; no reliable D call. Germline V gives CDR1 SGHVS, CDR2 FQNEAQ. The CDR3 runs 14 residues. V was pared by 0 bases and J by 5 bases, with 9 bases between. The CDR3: CASSLALAIDTQYF. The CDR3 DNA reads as TGTGCCAGCAGCTTAGCCTTAGCAATAGATACGCAGTATTTT. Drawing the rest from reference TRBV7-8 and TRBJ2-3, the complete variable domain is GAGVSQSPRYKVAKRGQDVALRCDPISGHVSLFWYQQALGQGPEFLTYFQNEAQLDKSGLPSDRFFAERPEGSVSTLKIQRTQQEDSAVYLCASSLALAIDTQYFGPGTRLTVL.

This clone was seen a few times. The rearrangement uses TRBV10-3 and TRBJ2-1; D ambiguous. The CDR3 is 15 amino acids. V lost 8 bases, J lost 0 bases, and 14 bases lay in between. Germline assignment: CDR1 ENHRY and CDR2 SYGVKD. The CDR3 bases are TGTGCCATCTCGGCGGCGATGAGCTCCTACAATGAGCAGTTCTTC. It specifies CAISAAMSSYNEQFF.

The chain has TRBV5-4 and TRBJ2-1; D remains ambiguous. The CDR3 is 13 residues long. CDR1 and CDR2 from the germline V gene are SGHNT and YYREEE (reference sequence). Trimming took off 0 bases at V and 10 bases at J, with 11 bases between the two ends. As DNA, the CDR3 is TGTGCCAGCAGCTTGGGTCTTTGGTTAGAGCAGTTCTTC. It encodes CASSLGLWLEQFF.

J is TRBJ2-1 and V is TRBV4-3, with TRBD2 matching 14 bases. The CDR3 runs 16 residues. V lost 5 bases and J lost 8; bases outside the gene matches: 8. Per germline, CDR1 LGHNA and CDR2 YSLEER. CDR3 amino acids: CASSLSGTSGSYEQFF. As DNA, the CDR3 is TGCGCCAGCAGCTTGTCCGGGACTAGCGGGAGTTATGAGCAGTTCTTC.

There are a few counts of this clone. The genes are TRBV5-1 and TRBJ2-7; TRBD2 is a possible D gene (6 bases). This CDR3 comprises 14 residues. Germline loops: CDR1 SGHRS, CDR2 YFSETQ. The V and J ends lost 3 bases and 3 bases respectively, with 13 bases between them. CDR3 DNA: TGCGCCAGCAGCTCAGGGACTTCGGGCTACGAGCAGTACTTC. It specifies CASSSGTSGYEQYF.

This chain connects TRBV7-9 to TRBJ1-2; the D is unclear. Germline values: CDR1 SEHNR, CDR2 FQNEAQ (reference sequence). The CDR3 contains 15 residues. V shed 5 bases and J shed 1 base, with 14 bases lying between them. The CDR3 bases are TGTGCCAGCAGCGCCACCGGGCCGTATAACTATGGCTACACCTTC. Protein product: CASSATGPYNYGYTF.

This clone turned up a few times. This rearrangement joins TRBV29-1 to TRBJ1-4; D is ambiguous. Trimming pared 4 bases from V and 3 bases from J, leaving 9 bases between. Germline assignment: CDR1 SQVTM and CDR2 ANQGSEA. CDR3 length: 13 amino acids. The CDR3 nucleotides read TGCAGCGTTGCGGGTCCGGCTAATGAAAAACTGTTTTTT. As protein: CSVAGPANEKLFF.

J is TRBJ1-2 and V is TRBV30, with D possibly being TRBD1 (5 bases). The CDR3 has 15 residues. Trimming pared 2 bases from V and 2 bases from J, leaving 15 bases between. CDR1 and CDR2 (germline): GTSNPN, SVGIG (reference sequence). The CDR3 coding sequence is TGTGCCTGGAGTCCCGGGACCCACGGAAACTATGGCTACACCTTC. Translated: CAWSPGTHGNYGYTF.

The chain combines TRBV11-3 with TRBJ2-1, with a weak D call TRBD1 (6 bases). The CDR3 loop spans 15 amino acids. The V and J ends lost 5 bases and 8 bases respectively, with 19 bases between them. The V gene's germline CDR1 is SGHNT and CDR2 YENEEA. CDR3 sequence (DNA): TGTGCCAGCAGCCTCACTAGGGGGAAGGGCCATGAGCAGTTCTTC. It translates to CASSLTRGKGHEQFF.

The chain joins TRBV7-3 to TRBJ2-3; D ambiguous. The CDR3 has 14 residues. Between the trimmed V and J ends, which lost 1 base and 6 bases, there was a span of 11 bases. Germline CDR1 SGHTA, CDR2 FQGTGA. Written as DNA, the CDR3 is TGTGCCAGCAGCTTAAGCCACAACGCCGATACGCAGTATTTT. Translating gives CASSLSHNADTQYF.

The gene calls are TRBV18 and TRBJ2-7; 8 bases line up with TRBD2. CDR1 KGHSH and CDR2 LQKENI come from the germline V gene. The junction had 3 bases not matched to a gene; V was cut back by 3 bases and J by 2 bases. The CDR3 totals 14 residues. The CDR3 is CASSPGTSPYEQYV. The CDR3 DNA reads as TGTGCCAGCTCACCCGGGACTAGTCCCTACGAGCAGTACGTC.

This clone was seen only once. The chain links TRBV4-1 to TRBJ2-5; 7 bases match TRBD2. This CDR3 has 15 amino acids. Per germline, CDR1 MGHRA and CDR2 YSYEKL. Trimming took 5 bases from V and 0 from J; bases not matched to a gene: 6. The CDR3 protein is CASSKRSGNQETQYF. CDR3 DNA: TGCGCCAGCAGCAAACGGAGCGGGAACCAAGAGACCCAGTACTTC.

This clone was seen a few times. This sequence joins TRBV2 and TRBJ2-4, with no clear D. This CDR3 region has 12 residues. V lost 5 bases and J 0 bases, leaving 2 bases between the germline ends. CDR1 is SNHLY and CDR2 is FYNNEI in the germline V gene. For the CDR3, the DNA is TGTGCCAGCAGTTCAGCCAAAAACATTCAGTACTTC. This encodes CASSSAKNIQYF.

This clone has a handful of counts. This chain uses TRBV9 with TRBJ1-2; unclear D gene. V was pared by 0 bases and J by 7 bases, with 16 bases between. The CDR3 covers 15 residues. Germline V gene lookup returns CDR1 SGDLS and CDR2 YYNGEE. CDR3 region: CASSVGSYGPSGYTF. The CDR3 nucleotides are TGTGCCAGCAGCGTAGGTTCCTATGGCCCGAGTGGCTACACCTTC.

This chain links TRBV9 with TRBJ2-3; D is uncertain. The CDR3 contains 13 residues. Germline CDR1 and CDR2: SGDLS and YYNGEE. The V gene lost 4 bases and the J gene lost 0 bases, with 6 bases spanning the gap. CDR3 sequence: CASSFRSTDTQYF. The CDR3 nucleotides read TGTGCCAGCAGCTTTCGGAGCACAGATACGCAGTATTTT.

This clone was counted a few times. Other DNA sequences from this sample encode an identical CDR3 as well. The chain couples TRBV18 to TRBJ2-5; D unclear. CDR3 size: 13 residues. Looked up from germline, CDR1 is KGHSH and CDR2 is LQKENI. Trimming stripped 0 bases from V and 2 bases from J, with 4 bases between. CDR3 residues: CASSPPAQETQYF. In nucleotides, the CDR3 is TGTGCCAGCTCACCACCGGCTCAAGAGACCCAGTACTTC.

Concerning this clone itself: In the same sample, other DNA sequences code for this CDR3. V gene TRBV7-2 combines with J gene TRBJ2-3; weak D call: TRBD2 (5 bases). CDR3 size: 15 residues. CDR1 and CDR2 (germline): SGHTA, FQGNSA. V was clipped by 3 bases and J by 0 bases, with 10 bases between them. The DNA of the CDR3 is TGTGCCAGCAGCTTGTCAGGACTGAGCACAGATACGCAGTATTTT. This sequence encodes CASSLSGLSTDTQYF.

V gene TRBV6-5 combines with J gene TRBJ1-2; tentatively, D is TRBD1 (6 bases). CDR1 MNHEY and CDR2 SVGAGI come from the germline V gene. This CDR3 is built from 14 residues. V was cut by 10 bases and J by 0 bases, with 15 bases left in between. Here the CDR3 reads CATTRDNANYGYTF. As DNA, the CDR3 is TGTGCCACGACAAGGGACAACGCTAACTATGGCTACACCTTC.

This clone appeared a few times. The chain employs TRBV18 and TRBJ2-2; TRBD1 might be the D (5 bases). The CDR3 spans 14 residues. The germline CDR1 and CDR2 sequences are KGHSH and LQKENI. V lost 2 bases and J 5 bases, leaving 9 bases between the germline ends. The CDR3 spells CASSPGDSTGELFF. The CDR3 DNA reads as TGTGCCAGCTCACCAGGTGACAGTACCGGGGAGCTGTTTTTT.

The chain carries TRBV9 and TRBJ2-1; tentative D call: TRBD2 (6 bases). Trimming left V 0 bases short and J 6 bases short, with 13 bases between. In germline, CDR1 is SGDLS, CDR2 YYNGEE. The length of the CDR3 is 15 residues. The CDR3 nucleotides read TGTGCCAGCAGCGTAGAGCTTAGGGGACTCAATGAGCAGTTCTTC. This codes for CASSVELRGLNEQFF. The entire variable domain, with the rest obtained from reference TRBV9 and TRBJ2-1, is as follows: DSGVTQTPKHLITATGQRVTLRCSPRSGDLSVYWYQQSLDQGLQFLIQYYNGEERAKGNILERFSAQQFPDLHSELNLSSLELGDSALYFCASSVELRGLNEQFFGPGTRLTVL.

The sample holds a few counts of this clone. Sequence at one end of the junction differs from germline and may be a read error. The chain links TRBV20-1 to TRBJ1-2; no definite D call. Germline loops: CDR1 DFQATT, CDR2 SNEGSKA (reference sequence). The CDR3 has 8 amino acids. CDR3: CSAARGDF. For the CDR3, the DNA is TGCAGTGCTGCGCGGGGTGACTTC.

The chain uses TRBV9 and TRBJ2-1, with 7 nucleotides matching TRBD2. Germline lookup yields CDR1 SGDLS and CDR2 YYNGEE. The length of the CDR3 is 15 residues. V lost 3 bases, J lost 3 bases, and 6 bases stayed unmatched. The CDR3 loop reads CASSASGAIYNEQFF. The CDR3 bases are TGTGCCAGCAGCGCCAGCGGGGCAATCTACAATGAGCAGTTCTTC.

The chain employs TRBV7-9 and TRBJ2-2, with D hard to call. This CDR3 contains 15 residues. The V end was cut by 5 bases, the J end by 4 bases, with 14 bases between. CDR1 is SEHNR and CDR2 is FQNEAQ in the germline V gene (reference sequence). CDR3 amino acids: CASSPGSLVTGELFF. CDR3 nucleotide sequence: TGTGCCAGCAGCCCCGGGTCACTGGTCACCGGGGAGCTGTTTTTT.

CDR3 DNA sequence: TGTGCCAGCAGCCAAGAAGGGGCCTCCTACAATGAGCAGTTCTTC. It encodes CASSQEGASYNEQFF. The chain is built from TRBV4-2 and TRBJ2-1; D is perhaps TRBD1 (5 bases). V was shortened by 0 bases and J by 0 bases, with 6 bases between the two germline ends. The CDR3 runs 15 residues. In germline, CDR1 is LGHNA, CDR2 YNFKEQ.

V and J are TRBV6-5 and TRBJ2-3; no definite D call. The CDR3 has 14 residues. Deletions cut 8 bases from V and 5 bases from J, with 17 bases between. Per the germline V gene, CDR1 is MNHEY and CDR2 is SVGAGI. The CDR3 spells CASQKGRAGDTQYF. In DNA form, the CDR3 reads TGTGCCAGCCAAAAAGGACGGGCCGGAGATACGCAGTATTTT.

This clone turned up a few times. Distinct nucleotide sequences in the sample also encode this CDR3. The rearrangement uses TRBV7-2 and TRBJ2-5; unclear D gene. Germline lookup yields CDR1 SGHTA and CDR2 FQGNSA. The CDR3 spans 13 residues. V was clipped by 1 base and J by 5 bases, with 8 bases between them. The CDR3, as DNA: TGTGCCAGCAGCTTAGGCGGTCGGGAGACCCAGTACTTC. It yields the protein CASSLGGRETQYF.

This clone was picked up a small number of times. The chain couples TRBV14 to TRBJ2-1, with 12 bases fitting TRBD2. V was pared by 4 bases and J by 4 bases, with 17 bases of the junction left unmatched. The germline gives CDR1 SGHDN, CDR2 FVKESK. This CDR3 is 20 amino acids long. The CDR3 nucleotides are TGTGCCAGCAGCCCCATCACTAGCGGGGGGTACACCCATGCGTACAATGAGCAGTTCTTC. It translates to CASSPITSGGYTHAYNEQFF.

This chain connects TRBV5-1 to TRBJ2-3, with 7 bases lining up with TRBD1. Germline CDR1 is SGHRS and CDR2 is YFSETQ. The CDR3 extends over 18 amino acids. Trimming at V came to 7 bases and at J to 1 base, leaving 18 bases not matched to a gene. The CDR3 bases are TGCGCCAGCTTGCCTGGCCGTATTACTACAGGGGGCACAGATACGCAGTATTTT. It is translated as CASLPGRITTGGTDTQYF.

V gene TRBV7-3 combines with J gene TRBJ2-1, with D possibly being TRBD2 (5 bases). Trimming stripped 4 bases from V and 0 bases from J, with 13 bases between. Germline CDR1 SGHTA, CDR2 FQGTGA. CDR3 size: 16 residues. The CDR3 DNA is TGTGCCAGCAGCTATCATAGTGGGAGCTCCTACAATGAGCAGTTCTTC. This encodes CASSYHSGSSYNEQFF.